Each of the 20 T cell receptor beta chains below was sequenced from the same sample in a study of T cells in Graves' hyperthyroidism and ophthalmopathy. TCR beta CDR3 sequences were amplified from RNA transcripts. Using the HTBI primer set, a first-round RT-PCR was run on the TCR CDR3. MiXCR was run by TCRdb on the multiplex PCR reads, yielding one entry per CDR3 protein. The sample lists about 570,000 distinct CDR3 sequences; 13% to 15% were seen once. Material: blood. The receptors stem from a woman aged 40 to 50 with Graves' hyperthyroidism.

To note about this clonotype: With a much larger clone just one base away, this may be a read error. In this CDR3 the conserved last residue, phenylalanine or tryptophan, is missing, so a read error is likely. The J gene is TRBJ2-5, the V gene TRBV11-3, with D uncertain. Germline loops: CDR1 SGHNT, CDR2 YENEEA. V was pared by 2 bases and J by 3 bases, with 7 bases between. This CDR3 region has 13 residues. The CDR3 DNA sequence: TGTGCCAGCAGCTTACCATGGGAAGAGACCCAGTACTCC. Encoded protein: CASSLPWEETQYS.

Ten or more counts support this clonotype. The chain recombines TRBV12-3 or TRBV12-4 with TRBJ2-3; TRBD2 is a possible D gene (5 bases). This CDR3 spans 15 amino acids. Trimming took off 5 bases at V and 4 bases at J, with 16 bases between the two ends. CDR3 coding DNA: TGTGCCAGCAGTCCAGTTAGCGCATCGGCAGATACGCAGTATTTT. Translating it yields CASSPVSASADTQYF.

This sequence joins TRBV6-1 and TRBJ2-2, with TRBD1 matching over 7 bases. The junction had 12 bases not matched to a gene; V was cut back by 5 bases and J by 9 bases. Looked up from germline, CDR1 is MNHNS and CDR2 is SASEGT. This CDR3 region has 15 residues. The CDR3 DNA reads TGTGCCAGCAGTACCACAGGGGCGGCTACGCGGGAGCTGTTTTTT. This sequence encodes CASSTTGAATRELFF.

At least ten counts were recorded for this clonotype. CDR3: CATSVQETANEKLFF. CDR3 coding DNA: TGTGCCACCAGTGTTCAGGAGACAGCTAATGAAAAACTGTTTTTT. The V and J genes are TRBV24-1 and TRBJ1-4; a weak D match, TRBD1 (5 bases). Trimming shortened V by 5 bases and J by 3 bases, and 12 bases separated the two germline ends. Germline-derived CDR1 and CDR2 are KGHDR and SFDVKD. This CDR3 spans 15 amino acids.

In its sample, this clonotype was seen many times. The gene calls are TRBV2 and TRBJ2-2; weak D call: TRBD1 (5 bases). The V end was cut by 3 bases, the J end by 1 base, with 6 bases between. The CDR3 has 14 amino acids. Looked up from germline, CDR1 is SNHLY and CDR2 is FYNNEI. The CDR3 coding sequence is TGTGCCAGCAGTGAGACAGTGAACACCGGGGAGCTGTTTTTT. This gives the protein CASSETVNTGELFF.

This clonotype was counted at least ten times. The V and J genes are TRBV6-1 and TRBJ2-1, with D perhaps TRBD2 (6 bases). CDR3 length: 15 amino acids. The germline CDR1 and CDR2 sequences are MNHNS and SASEGT. Deletions cut 2 bases from V and 0 bases from J, with 8 bases between. CDR3 loop: CASSEHGSSYNEQFF. The DNA for the CDR3 is TGTGCCAGCAGTGAACACGGGAGCTCCTACAATGAGCAGTTCTTC.

This clonotype was counted between two and nine times. The V call is TRBV6-1, the J call TRBJ1-6; no reliable D call. The CDR3 covers 15 residues. V lost 7 bases and J lost 5, with 15 bases in between. Germline loops: CDR1 MNHNS, CDR2 SASEGT. CDR3 sequence (DNA): TGTGCCAGCATTAAAACCGGGCTCAATAATTCACCCCTCCACTTT. Residues: CASIKTGLNNSPLHF.

This clonotype was picked up many times. The J gene is TRBJ1-5, the V gene TRBV28; D remains ambiguous. Germline lookup yields CDR1 MDHEN and CDR2 SYDVKM. The CDR3 runs to 12 residues. V dropped 5 bases and J dropped 7 bases, with 9 bases sitting between them. In DNA, the CDR3 is TGTGCCAGCAGTAGGTTGGGGCAGCCCCAGCATTTT. Residues: CASSRLGQPQHF.

This clonotype was seen repeatedly, ten times or more. The genes are TRBV20-1 and TRBJ2-7; 8 positions match TRBD2. The CDR3 runs to 13 residues. The germline V gene encodes CDR1 DFQATT and CDR2 SNEGSKA (reference sequence). CDR3 DNA sequence: TGCAGCGCGCCTAGCGGGCGGACCTACGAGCAGTACTTC. This sequence encodes CSAPSGRTYEQYF.

This clonotype has a count of ten or more. This chain joins TRBV6-1 and TRBJ1-1; D ambiguous. The CDR3 length is 15 residues. Germline V gene sequence: CDR1 MNHNS, CDR2 SASEGT. V was trimmed by 6 bases and J by 6 bases, leaving 20 bases between them. CDR3 in DNA: TGTGCCAGCAGCTATTACCGGGCCGTAAGGGCTGAAGCTTTCTTT. It specifies CASSYYRAVRAEAFF.

In this sample, this clonotype turned up a few times. DNA for the CDR3: TGTGCCAGCAGCTTGATGAGACAGTACACTGAAGCTTTCTTT. As protein: CASSLMRQYTEAFF. V and J are TRBV5-8 and TRBJ1-1; weak D call: TRBD1 (5 bases). The V end lost 1 base, the J end lost 3 bases, and 10 bases lay between the germline ends. The germline V gene encodes CDR1 SGHTS and CDR2 YDEGEE. The CDR3 is 14 residues long.

This clonotype was recorded a few times. The CDR3 DNA sequence: TGCGCCAGCAGCTTAGGGGAGCGGATCAATGAGCAGTTCTTC. This sequence encodes CASSLGERINEQFF. V is TRBV5-1 and J is TRBJ2-1; D tentatively fits TRBD1 or TRBD2 (5 bases each). Germline V lookup: CDR1 SGHRS, CDR2 YFSETQ. The germline V and J ends were trimmed by 2 bases and 6 bases, with 12 bases remaining between them. The CDR3 extends over 14 amino acids.

This clonotype came up a few times. The CDR3 is CASRSGTGFETQYF. The DNA of the CDR3 is TGTGCCAGCAGGAGTGGGACAGGGTTTGAGACCCAGTACTTC. The chain recombines TRBV7-9 with TRBJ2-5; TRBD1 agrees at 9 bases. The germline V gene encodes CDR1 SEHNR and CDR2 FQNEAQ (reference sequence). V lost 6 bases, J lost 5 bases, and 7 bases stayed unmatched. This CDR3 region has 14 residues.

This clonotype has just a few counts. This chain connects TRBV20-1 to TRBJ1-2; 10 nucleotides align to TRBD1. V lost 0 bases and J lost 1; bases outside the gene matches: 8. CDR3 size: 17 residues. Germline loops: CDR1 DFQATT, CDR2 SNEGSKA (reference sequence). In DNA, the CDR3 is TGCAGTGCTAGAGATGGTTGGACAGGGGGGGATAACTATGGCTACACCTTC. Translating it yields CSARDGWTGGDNYGYTF.

This clonotype was seen at least ten times. The chain has TRBV6-1 and TRBJ2-7; D may be TRBD1 (6 bases). CDR3 length: 15 amino acids. CDR1 MNHNS and CDR2 SASEGT come from the germline V gene. Trimming took 7 bases from V and 5 from J, leaving 21 bases between them. The CDR3 protein is CASKGEQGSWDEQYF. The DNA for the CDR3 is TGTGCCAGCAAGGGAGAGCAGGGGTCTTGGGACGAGCAGTACTTC.

This clonotype was found many times. V and J are TRBV3-1 and TRBJ1-2; the D gene is possibly TRBD1 (5 bases). Trimming removed 1 base at V and 5 bases at J, with 11 bases between. There are 14 residues in the CDR3. The V gene's germline CDR1 is LGHDT and CDR2 YNNKEL (reference sequence). The CDR3 DNA is TGTGCCAGCAGCCAAGCGGGGGGGACGTATGGCTACACCTTC. Protein product: CASSQAGGTYGYTF.

This clonotype was recorded at least ten times. This chain links TRBV27 with TRBJ2-7, with D unresolved. Per the germline V gene, CDR1 is MNHEY and CDR2 is SMNVEV (reference sequence). The CDR3 contains 16 residues. Deletions cut 6 bases from V and 0 bases from J, with 18 bases between. CDR3 residues: CASSSLGLRSSYEQYF. CDR3 DNA sequence: TGTGCCAGCAGCTCCCTAGGGCTCAGAAGCTCCTACGAGCAGTACTTC.

This sequence joins TRBV4-2 and TRBJ2-6; D gene unclear. Trimming removed 3 bases from V and 2 bases from J, with 17 bases in between. This CDR3 comprises 18 residues. Germline CDR1 LGHNA, CDR2 YNFKEQ. CDR3 sequence reads: CASSQSWGKSAGANVLTF. As DNA, the CDR3 is TGTGCCAGCAGCCAGAGCTGGGGAAAGTCTGCTGGGGCCAACGTCCTGACTTTC.

In regard to this clonotype: A much larger clone differs from this one at a single base, so this may be a read error. This chain connects TRBV2 to TRBJ1-5, with a weak D call TRBD1 (5 bases). Germline CDR1 reads SNHLY; CDR2 reads FYNNEI. The CDR3 spans 14 residues. CDR3 nucleotides: TGTGCCAGCGGTGAGGGGTCGTTATCCCAGCCCCAGCATTTT. It translates to CASGEGSLSQPQHF.

Ten or more counts support this clonotype. The chain recombines TRBV24-1 with TRBJ2-1; D unresolved. V was cut by 6 bases and J by 0 bases, with 23 bases left in between. CDR1 and CDR2 (germline): KGHDR, SFDVKD. CDR3 length equals 19 residues. The CDR3 DNA reads TGTGCCACCAGTCCAACTGGTGGCTTTATGAGGAGCTCCTACAATGAGCAGTTCTTC. Translated: CATSPTGGFMRSSYNEQFF.